The rows below give T cell receptor beta chains drawn from one sample of a study of T-cell memory formation after mild COVID-19. Each CDR3 protein gets one entry after TCRdb re-called the 5' RACE reads with MiXCR. The sample has 180,000 or so distinct CDR3 sequences, around 10% seen once; the top ten hold about 3.5%. The specimen sequenced was PBMCs or a T cell subset sorted from them (not recorded which). These receptors originate from a man between 18 and 29 years old who had mild COVID-19 (a few samples of this study predate the infection). Cell type and time point are not known. The CDR3 runs from the conserved cysteine through the conserved F or W. A D gene is named only where the DNA matches it firmly. Some rows have no size entry. The others give once, few or many, or a class for an expanded clone.

len | d_gene | j_gene | abundance | v_gene | CDR3nt | CDR3aa
16 | TRBD2 | TRBJ2-5 | NA | TRBV7-7 | TGTGCTAGCAGCTTACAGCGGGGGGACCTCCTAGGGGCCCAGTACTTC | CASSLQRGDLLGAQYF
16 | TRBD2 | TRBJ2-3 | few | TRBV15 | TGTGCCACCAGCAGGGGTTCGACTAGCCCCACAGATACGCAGTATTTT | CATSRGSTSPTDTQYF
16 | NA | TRBJ2-3 | NA | TRBV11-2 | TGTGCCAGCAGCTTAGGGGTTAGCGGTAACACAGATACGCAGTATTTT | CASSLGVSGNTDTQYF
15 | NA | TRBJ1-1 | many | TRBV19 | TGTGCCAGTAGTACCGGACGGACGGTGAACACTGAAGCTTTCTTT | CASSTGRTVNTEAFF
13 | NA | TRBJ1-2 | NA | TRBV5-1 | TGCGCCAGCAGCTCACAGGGTAACTATGGCTACACCTTC | CASSSQGNYGYTF
16 | NA | TRBJ1-6 | NA | TRBV12-3/TRBV12-4 | TGTGCCAGCAGCCCCACGGGGGCGGGGATGAATTCACCCCTCCACTTT | CASSPTGAGMNSPLHF
19 | NA | TRBJ2-5 | medium-sized | TRBV4-1 | TGCGCCAGCAGCCACCCCGGGCTTAGGGGGGGGGCGTTCCAAGAGACCCAGTACTTC | CASSHPGLRGGAFQETQYF
14 | NA | TRBJ1-4 | few | TRBV28 | TGTGCCAGCAGTTTTGGGTACCCCAATGAAAAACTGTTTTTT | CASSFGYPNEKLFF
18 | NA | TRBJ1-3 | few | TRBV5-1 | TGCGCCAGCAGCTTGCTCGGTCGAGGGATTGCAGGTGGAAACACCATATATTTT | CASSLLGRGIAGGNTIYF
14 | NA | TRBJ2-3 | few | TRBV2 | TGTGCCAGCCTCCGAACACCCTCCGGAGATACGCAGTATTTT | CASLRTPSGDTQYF
14 | NA | TRBJ2-6 | medium-sized | TRBV20-1 | TGCAGTGCCCACGCCTGGGCTGGGGCCAACGTCCTGACTTTC | CSAHAWAGANVLTF
16 | TRBD2 | TRBJ2-3 | NA | TRBV5-1 | TGCGCCAGCAGCTTTGGGCTAGCGGGGGACACAGATACGCAGTATTTT | CASSFGLAGDTDTQYF
13 | NA | TRBJ2-2 | NA | TRBV20-1 | TGCAGTGCTAGAAAGACAGGTCCCGGGGAGCTGTTTTTT | CSARKTGPGELFF
13 | TRBD1 | TRBJ1-2 | NA | TRBV5-1 | TGCGCCAGCGGAGGACAGGGGGCGGGTGGCTACACCTTC | CASGGQGAGGYTF
14 | TRBD1 | TRBJ2-2 | few | TRBV2 | TGTGCCAGCGACAGGGAAATTAACACCGGGGAGCTGTTTTTT | CASDREINTGELFF
14 | NA | TRBJ2-6 | NA | TRBV12-3/TRBV12-4 | TGTGCCAGCAGTTTGAAGAAGGGGGCCAACGTCCTGACTTTC | CASSLKKGANVLTF